The rows below give T cell receptor beta chains drawn from one sample of a study of cytomegalovirus exposure and HLA in healthy donors. TCRdb's table, derived via immunoSEQ multiplex PCR, lists solely in-frame clones and lacks some. The sample holds approximately 160,000 clones, 60% to 85% seen once. Sequencing was done on a sample of PBMCs. The receptors stem from a woman between 40 and 55 years old in good health and CMV-seropositive. Both conserved end residues are part of each CDR3. Each record gives: V gene, clone size, J gene, D gene, CDR3 protein, CDR3 DNA. A D gene is named only where the DNA matches it firmly. Expanded clones get a size class; other rows say once, few or many, or leave the size out.

V gene: TRBV4-2
clone size: -
J gene: TRBJ1-5
D gene: TRBD1
CDR3 protein: CASTEQGGGNQPQHF
CDR3 DNA: TGTGCCAGCACGGAACAGGGGGGTGGCAATCAGCCCCAGCATTTT

V gene: TRBV28
clone size: -
J gene: TRBJ1-2
D gene: -
CDR3 protein: CASGTGPGYGYTF
CDR3 DNA: TGTGCCAGCGGAACAGGGCCCGGCTATGGCTACACCTTC

V gene: TRBV5-5
clone size: once
J gene: TRBJ1-1
D gene: TRBD1
CDR3 protein: CASSLSVQGRTEAFF
CDR3 DNA: TGTGCCAGCAGCTTGAGTGTACAGGGGAGGACTGAAGCTTTCTTT

V gene: TRBV29-1
clone size: -
J gene: TRBJ2-3
D gene: TRBD1
CDR3 protein: CSVGSQGWGTDTQYF
CDR3 DNA: TGCAGCGTTGGGTCACAGGGGTGGGGCACAGATACGCAGTATTTT

V gene: TRBV19
clone size: -
J gene: TRBJ2-7
D gene: -
CDR3 protein: CASSKIRGLEQYF
CDR3 DNA: TGTGCCAGTAGTAAAATAAGGGGTCTCGAGCAGTACTTC

V gene: TRBV6-1
clone size: -
J gene: TRBJ2-7
D gene: -
CDR3 protein: CASRRVAEGSEQYF
CDR3 DNA: TGTGCCAGCAGGAGGGTAGCGGAGGGCTCTGAGCAGTACTTC

V gene: TRBV7-6
clone size: -
J gene: TRBJ1-6
D gene: -
CDR3 protein: CASSLESRRGTNNSPLHF
CDR3 DNA: TGTGCCAGCAGCTTAGAGTCCCGAAGGGGGACAAACAATTCACCCCTCCACTTT

V gene: TRBV18
clone size: once
J gene: TRBJ1-4
D gene: -
CDR3 protein: CASSPNSGATNEKLFF
CDR3 DNA: TGTGCCAGCTCACCAAACTCAGGGGCAACTAATGAAAAACTGTTTTTT

V gene: TRBV19
clone size: -
J gene: TRBJ2-6
D gene: -
CDR3 protein: CASSESSSGANVLTF
CDR3 DNA: TGTGCCAGTAGTGAGAGCTCCTCTGGGGCCAACGTCCTGACTTTC

V gene: TRBV5-1
clone size: -
J gene: TRBJ2-7
D gene: -
CDR3 protein: CASSLGAGLSQYF
CDR3 DNA: TGCGCCAGCAGCTTGGGTGCCGGTCTGTCTCAGTACTTC

V gene: TRBV29-1
clone size: -
J gene: TRBJ1-1
D gene: -
CDR3 protein: CSATGLNTEAFF
CDR3 DNA: TGCAGCGCCACAGGGTTGAACACTGAAGCTTTCTTT

V gene: TRBV9
clone size: -
J gene: TRBJ2-7
D gene: TRBD2
CDR3 protein: CASSAGLAYEQYF
CDR3 DNA: TGTGCCAGCAGTGCGGGACTAGCCTACGAGCAGTACTTC

V gene: TRBV4-2
clone size: -
J gene: TRBJ1-1
D gene: -
CDR3 protein: CASSQELNPMNTEAFF
CDR3 DNA: TGTGCCAGCAGCCAAGAGCTGAATCCTATGAACACTGAAGCTTTCTTT

V gene: TRBV14
clone size: few
J gene: TRBJ2-1
D gene: TRBD2
CDR3 protein: CASSQTAGGGNEQFF
CDR3 DNA: TGTGCCAGCAGCCAAACAGCCGGGGGGGGCAATGAGCAGTTCTTC

V gene: TRBV5-1
clone size: -
J gene: TRBJ2-3
D gene: -
CDR3 protein: CASSALGARGTDTQYF
CDR3 DNA: TGCGCCAGCAGCGCCTTAGGGGCGCGAGGCACAGATACGCAGTATTTT

V gene: TRBV15
clone size: few
J gene: TRBJ1-5
D gene: -
CDR3 protein: CATSRLLDRFYSNQPQHF
CDR3 DNA: TGTGCCACCAGCAGACTCCTCGACAGATTCTATAGCAATCAGCCCCAGCATTTT

V gene: TRBV4-2
clone size: -
J gene: TRBJ2-1
D gene: -
CDR3 protein: CASSSGDGRGGARMSHEQFF
CDR3 DNA: TGTGCCAGCAGCTCAGGGGACGGTAGGGGGGGGGCTAGAATGAGTCATGAGCAGTTCTTC

V gene: TRBV11-2
clone size: -
J gene: TRBJ2-2
D gene: TRBD2
CDR3 protein: CASSISGGAGELFF
CDR3 DNA: TGTGCCAGCAGCATTAGCGGGGGGGCCGGGGAGCTGTTTTTT

V gene: TRBV28
clone size: -
J gene: TRBJ2-5
D gene: TRBD2
CDR3 protein: CASSLALAGPVTQYF
CDR3 DNA: TGTGCCAGCAGTTTAGCGCTAGCGGGCCCCGTGACCCAGTACTTC

V gene: TRBV6-5
clone size: few
J gene: TRBJ1-3
D gene: -
CDR3 protein: CASRTAGGNTIYF
CDR3 DNA: TGTGCCAGCAGGACGGCGGGTGGAAACACCATATATTTT

V gene: TRBV5-1
clone size: -
J gene: TRBJ2-7
D gene: -
CDR3 protein: CASSLGDRAYEQYF
CDR3 DNA: TGCGCCAGCAGCTTAGGGGATCGGGCCTACGAGCAGTACTTC

V gene: TRBV7-2
clone size: -
J gene: TRBJ1-2
D gene: -
CDR3 protein: CASSLGTGNYGYTF
CDR3 DNA: TGTGCCAGCAGCTTAGGGACTGGTAACTATGGCTACACCTTC

V gene: TRBV7-9
clone size: -
J gene: TRBJ1-1
D gene: TRBD1
CDR3 protein: CASSYAGGRTEAFF
CDR3 DNA: TGTGCCAGCAGCTACGCAGGGGGGAGAACTGAAGCTTTCTTT

V gene: TRBV7-2
clone size: once
J gene: TRBJ2-7
D gene: TRBD2
CDR3 protein: CASSLVSRGGNGEQYF
CDR3 DNA: TGTGCCAGCAGCTTAGTTTCTCGCGGGGGGAACGGCGAGCAGTACTTC

V gene: TRBV5-4
clone size: -
J gene: TRBJ2-7
D gene: -
CDR3 protein: CASSPAGKLAYEQYF
CDR3 DNA: TGTGCCAGCAGCCCGGCCGGGAAGCTAGCCTACGAGCAGTACTTC

V gene: TRBV5-4
clone size: -
J gene: TRBJ2-6
D gene: TRBD1
CDR3 protein: CASSFQGAGANGLTF
CDR3 DNA: TGTGCCAGCAGCTTCCAGGGGGCCGGGGCCAACGGCCTGACTTTC

V gene: TRBV25-1
clone size: -
J gene: TRBJ2-3
D gene: -
CDR3 protein: CASSGVEGPSTDTQYF
CDR3 DNA: TGTGCCAGCAGTGGGGTTGAGGGTCCTAGCACAGATACGCAGTATTTT

V gene: TRBV19
clone size: -
J gene: TRBJ2-4
D gene: TRBD1
CDR3 protein: CASSIIGAGGQNSQYF
CDR3 DNA: TGTGCCAGTAGTATAATTGGGGCAGGGGGCCAAAACAGTCAGTACTTC

V gene: TRBV2
clone size: -
J gene: TRBJ1-2
D gene: -
CDR3 protein: CASSENPTANYGYTF
CDR3 DNA: TGTGCCAGCAGTGAAAACCCAACAGCTAACTATGGCTACACCTTC